This TCR beta chain was recorded in a study of cytomegalovirus exposure and HLA in healthy donors. In the study overall: There were 100 million to 130 million unique TCR beta sequences, drawn from about 179 million T cells, in an earlier analysis.

The PCR employed 60 Vbeta primers together with 13 Jbeta primers. Using immunoSEQ multiplex PCR, the repertoire was profiled, and TCRdb retains in-frame clones only, with some absent. This sample has some 180,000 clones; almost 85% occur once, and the top ten carry about 2.2%. Study conclusions and caveats: Earlier analysis looked at TCR beta V segments, and most were productive about 90% or about 30% of the time.

Nominally healthy donors provided the samples, though records likely missed some immune exposures. This clone was found once. What it recognizes is unknown. V lost 6 bases and J lost 4; bases outside the gene matches: 5. Germline loops: CDR1 MNHNS, CDR2 SASEGT. The CDR3 has 15 amino acids. The rearrangement uses TRBV6-1 and TRBJ2-7, with 14 bases identical to TRBD2. The sequencing input was PBMCs. This clonotype was sampled from a woman aged 45-65 years in good health and CMV-seronegative. The CDR3 region has the DNA TGTGCCAGCAGGACGGGACTAGCGGGAGCATACGAGCAGTACTTC. As protein: CASRTGLAGAYEQYF.